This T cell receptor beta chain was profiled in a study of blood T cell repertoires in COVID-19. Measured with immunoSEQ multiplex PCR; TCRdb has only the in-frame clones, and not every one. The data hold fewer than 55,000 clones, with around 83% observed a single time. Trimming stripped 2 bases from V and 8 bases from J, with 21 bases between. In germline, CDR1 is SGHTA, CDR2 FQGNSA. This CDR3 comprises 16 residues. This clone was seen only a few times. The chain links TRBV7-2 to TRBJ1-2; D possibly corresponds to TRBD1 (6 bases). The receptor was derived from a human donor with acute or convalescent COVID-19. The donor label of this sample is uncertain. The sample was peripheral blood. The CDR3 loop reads CASSLNPGQTQRGYTF. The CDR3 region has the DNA TGTGCCAGCAGCTTAAATCCCGGACAGACCCAAAGGGGCTACACCTTC. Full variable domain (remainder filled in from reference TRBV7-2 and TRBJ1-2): GAGVSQSPSNKVTEKGKDVELRCDPISGHTALYWYRQSLGQGLEFLIYFQGNSAPDKSGLPSDRFSAERTGGSVSTLTIQRTQQEDSAVYLCASSLNPGQTQRGYTFGSGTRLTVV.